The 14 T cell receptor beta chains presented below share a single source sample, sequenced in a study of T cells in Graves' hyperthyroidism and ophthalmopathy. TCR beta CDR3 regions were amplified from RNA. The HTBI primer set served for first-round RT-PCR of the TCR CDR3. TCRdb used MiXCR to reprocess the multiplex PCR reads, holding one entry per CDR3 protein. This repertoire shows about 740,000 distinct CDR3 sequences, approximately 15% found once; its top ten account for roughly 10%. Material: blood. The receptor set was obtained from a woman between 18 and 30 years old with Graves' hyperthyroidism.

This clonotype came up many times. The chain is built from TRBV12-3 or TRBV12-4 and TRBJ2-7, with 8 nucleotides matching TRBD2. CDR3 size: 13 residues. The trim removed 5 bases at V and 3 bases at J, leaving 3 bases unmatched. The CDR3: CASSGGLVYEQYF. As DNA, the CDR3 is TGTGCCAGCAGTGGGGGACTAGTCTACGAGCAGTACTTC.

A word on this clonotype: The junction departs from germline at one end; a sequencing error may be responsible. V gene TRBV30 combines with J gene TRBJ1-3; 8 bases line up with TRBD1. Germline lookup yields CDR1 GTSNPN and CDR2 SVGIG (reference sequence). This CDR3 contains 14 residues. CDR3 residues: CATPTGVDGSTIYF. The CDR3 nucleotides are TGTGCCACCCCGACAGGGGTGGATGGAAGCACCATATATTTT. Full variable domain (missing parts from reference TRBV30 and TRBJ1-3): SQTIHQWPATLVQPVGSPLSLECTVEGTSNPNLYWYRQAAGRGLQLLFYSVGIGQISSEVPQNLSASRPQDRQFILSSKKLLLSDSGFYLCATPTGVDGSTIYFGEGSWLTVV.

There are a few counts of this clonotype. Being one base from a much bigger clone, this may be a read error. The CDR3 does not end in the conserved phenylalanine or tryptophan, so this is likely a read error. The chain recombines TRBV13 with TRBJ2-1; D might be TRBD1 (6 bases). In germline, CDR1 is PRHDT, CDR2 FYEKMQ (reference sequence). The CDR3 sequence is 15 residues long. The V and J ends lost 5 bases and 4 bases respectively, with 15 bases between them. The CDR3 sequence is CASSLRGQLYNEQFV. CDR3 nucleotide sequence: TGTGCCAGCAGCCTGCGAGGACAGCTATACAATGAGCAGTTCGTC.

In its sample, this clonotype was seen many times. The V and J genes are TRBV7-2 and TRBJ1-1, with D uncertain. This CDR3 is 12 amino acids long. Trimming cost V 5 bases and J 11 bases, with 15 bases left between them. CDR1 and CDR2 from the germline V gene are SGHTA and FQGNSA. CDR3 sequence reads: CASSLDTARAFF. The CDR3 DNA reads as TGTGCCAGCAGCCTCGACACCGCCCGGGCTTTCTTT.

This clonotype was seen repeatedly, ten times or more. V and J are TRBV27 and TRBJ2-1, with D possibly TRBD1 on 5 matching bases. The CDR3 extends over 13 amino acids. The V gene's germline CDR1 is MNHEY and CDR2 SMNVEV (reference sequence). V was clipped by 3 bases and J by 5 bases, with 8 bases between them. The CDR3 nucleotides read TGTGCCAGCAGTTTCCAGGGCCACAATGAGCAGTTCTTC. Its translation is CASSFQGHNEQFF.

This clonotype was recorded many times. CDR3 sequence: CASSAARQSLYEQYF. CDR3 DNA: TGTGCCAGCAGTGCAGCGCGGCAATCCCTCTACGAGCAGTACTTC. The chain links TRBV2 to TRBJ2-7, with D unresolved. Germline assignment: CDR1 SNHLY and CDR2 FYNNEI. Trimming stripped 4 bases from V and 3 bases from J, with 16 bases between. There are 15 residues in the CDR3. Combining the CDR3 with reference TRBV2 and TRBJ2-7 gives the whole variable domain EPEVTQTPSHQVTQMGQEVILRCVPISNHLYFYWYRQILGQKVEFLVSFYNNEISEKSEIFDDQFSVERPDGSNFTLKIRSTKLEDSAMYFCASSAARQSLYEQYFGPGTRLTVT.

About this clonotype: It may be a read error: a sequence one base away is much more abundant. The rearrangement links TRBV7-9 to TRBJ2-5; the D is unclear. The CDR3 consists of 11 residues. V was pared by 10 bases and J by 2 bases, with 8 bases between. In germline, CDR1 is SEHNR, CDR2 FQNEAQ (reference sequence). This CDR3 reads CATRKQETQYF. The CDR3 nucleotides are TGTGCCACCAGAAAACAAGAGACCCAGTACTTC. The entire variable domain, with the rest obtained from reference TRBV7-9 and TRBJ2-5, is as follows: DTGVSQNPRHKITKRGQNVTFRCDPISEHNRLYWYRQTLGQGPEFLTYFQNEAQLEKSRLLSDRFSAERPKGSFSTLEIQRTEQGDSAMYLCATRKQETQYFGPGTRLLVL.

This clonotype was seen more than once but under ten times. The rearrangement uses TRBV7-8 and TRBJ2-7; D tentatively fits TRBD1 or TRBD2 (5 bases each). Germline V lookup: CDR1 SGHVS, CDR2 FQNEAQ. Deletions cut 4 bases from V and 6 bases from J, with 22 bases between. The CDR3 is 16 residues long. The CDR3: CASSSESGTPRSEQYF. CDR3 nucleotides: TGTGCCAGCAGCTCAGAGTCCGGGACCCCCCGCTCCGAGCAGTACTTC.

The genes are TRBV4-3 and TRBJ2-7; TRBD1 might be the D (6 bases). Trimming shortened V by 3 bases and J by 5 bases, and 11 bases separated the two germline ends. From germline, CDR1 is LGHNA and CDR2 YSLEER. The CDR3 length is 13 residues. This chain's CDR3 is CASSHYPGDEQYF. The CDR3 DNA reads TGCGCCAGCAGCCACTACCCAGGGGACGAGCAGTACTTC.

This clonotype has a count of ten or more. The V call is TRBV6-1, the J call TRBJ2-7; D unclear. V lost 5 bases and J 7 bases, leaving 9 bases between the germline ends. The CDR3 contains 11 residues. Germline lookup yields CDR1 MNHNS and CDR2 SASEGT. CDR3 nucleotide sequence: TGTGCCAGCAGTAAGCTTAGTGAGCAGTACTTC. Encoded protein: CASSKLSEQYF.

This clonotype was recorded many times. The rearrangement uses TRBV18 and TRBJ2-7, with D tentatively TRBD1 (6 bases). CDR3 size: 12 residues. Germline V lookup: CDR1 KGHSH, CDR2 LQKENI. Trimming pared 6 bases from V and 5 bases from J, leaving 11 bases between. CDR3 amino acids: CASSGQRNEQYF. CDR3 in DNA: TGTGCCAGCTCTGGACAGAGGAACGAGCAGTACTTC.

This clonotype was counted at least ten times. In nucleotides, the CDR3 is TGCAGTGCTAGAGAAGTCAGGAGACTCTACGAGCAGTACTTC. Amino acids: CSAREVRRLYEQYF. The chain combines TRBV20-1 with TRBJ2-7; D unclear. The length of the CDR3 is 14 residues. CDR1 is DFQATT and CDR2 is SNEGSKA in the germline V gene (reference sequence). V was cut by 0 bases and J by 3 bases, with 12 bases left in between.

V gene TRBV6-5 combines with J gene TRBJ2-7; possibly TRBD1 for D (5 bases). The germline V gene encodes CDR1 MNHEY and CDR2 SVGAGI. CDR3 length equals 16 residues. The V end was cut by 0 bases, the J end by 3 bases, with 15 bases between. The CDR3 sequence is CASSYSASFRGYEQYF. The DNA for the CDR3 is TGTGCCAGCAGTTACTCGGCAAGCTTTAGGGGCTACGAGCAGTACTTC.

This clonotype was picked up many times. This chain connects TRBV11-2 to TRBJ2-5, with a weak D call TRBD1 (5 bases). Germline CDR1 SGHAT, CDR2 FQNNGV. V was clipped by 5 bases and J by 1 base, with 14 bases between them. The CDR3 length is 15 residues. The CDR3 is CASSPDSGFQETQYF. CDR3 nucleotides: TGTGCCAGCAGCCCCGACTCAGGGTTCCAAGAGACCCAGTACTTC.